This record looks at one TCR beta chain sequence and its context. Its antigen is unidentified. The entry originates in a study of monozygotic twins with inflammatory bowel disease. After skipping T cell sorting, the authors isolated total RNA from whole blood. The UMIs carried a 6-nucleotide sample barcode, and they were added by template switching. One entry per CDR3 protein, without DNA, is what TCRdb gives after re-calling the 5' RACE reads. In all, the sample yields about 300,000 distinct CDR3 sequences. This CDR3 is 13 amino acids long. Study-wide findings and caveats: Compared with healthy twins, IBD patients shared fewer clonotypes with others, especially with disease activity.

Input material: blood. The V and J genes are TRBV12-3 or TRBV12-4 and TRBJ2-7; without DNA, the TCRdb call of TRBD2 cannot be checked. The receptor was derived from a human donor with ulcerative colitis or Crohn's disease, or a healthy co-twin of an affected twin (not recorded which). The CDR3 sequence: CASRVGPGYEQYF.